These 20 T cell receptor beta chains were all obtained from the same sample, sequenced in a study of T-cell reconstitution after alpha-beta-depleted transplantation in children. TCRbeta library preparation incorporated unique molecular identifiers. A single record per CDR3 protein comes from TCRdb applying MiXCR to the PCR reads. The profile shows hundreds of thousands of distinct CDR3 sequences, 9.9% of them singletons. This specimen consisted of PBMCs from the stem cell graft donor, obtained from the stem cell graft. All receptors come from a human donor who donated a stem cell graft to a child with SCID.

The V call is TRBV3-1, the J call TRBJ1-5; D ambiguous. V was clipped by 4 bases and J by 4 bases, with 11 bases between them. Germline CDR1 reads LGHDT; CDR2 reads YNNKEL (reference sequence). The CDR3 spans 14 residues. DNA for the CDR3: TGTGCCAGCAGCCTTGGACGCGCGAATCAGCCCCAGCATTTT. This sequence encodes CASSLGRANQPQHF. Full variable domain (outside the CDR3, taken from reference TRBV3-1 and TRBJ1-5): DTAVSQTPKYLVTQMGNDKSIKCEQNLGHDTMYWYKQDSKKFLKIMFSYNNKELIINETVPNRFSPKSPDKAHLNLHINSLELGDSAVYFCASSLGRANQPQHFGDGTRLSIL.

This clonotype showed up many times. This rearrangement joins TRBV5-5 to TRBJ2-1, with D possibly TRBD2 on 5 matching bases. This CDR3 spans 13 amino acids. Looked up from germline, CDR1 is SGHKS and CDR2 is YYEKEE (reference sequence). Trimming took off 5 bases at V and 3 bases at J, with 9 bases between the two ends. CDR3 residues: CASRVGDYNEQFF. The CDR3 region has the DNA TGTGCCAGCAGAGTCGGGGACTACAATGAGCAGTTCTTC. The whole variable domain, filled in from reference TRBV5-5 and TRBJ2-1, reads DAGVTQSPTHLIKTRGQQVTLRCSPISGHKSVSWYQQVLGQGPQFIFQYYEKEERGRGNFPDRFSARQFPNYSSELNVNALLLGDSALYLCASRVGDYNEQFFGPGTRLTVL.

This clonotype was detected a few times. The V gene is TRBV4-1, the J gene TRBJ2-7; the D is unclear. The germline V and J ends were trimmed by 3 bases and 1 base, with 13 bases remaining between them. CDR3 length equals 15 residues. Germline V lookup: CDR1 MGHRA, CDR2 YSYEKL. The CDR3 region is CASSQGLGLSYEQYF. The CDR3, as DNA: TGCGCCAGCAGCCAGGGCCTAGGTCTTTCCTACGAGCAGTACTTC.

The V and J genes are TRBV6-1 and TRBJ1-6; D ambiguous. Looked up from germline, CDR1 is MNHNS and CDR2 is SASEGT. The germline V and J ends were trimmed by 4 bases and 7 bases, with 11 bases remaining between them. This CDR3 has 14 amino acids. The CDR3 DNA reads TGTGCCAGCAGTGCCCAGCCATCCAATTCACCCCTCCACTTT. It codes for CASSAQPSNSPLHF.

Only a few counts were recorded for this clonotype. The chain couples TRBV5-1 to TRBJ2-7, with 12 bases fitting TRBD2. The CDR3 contains 17 residues. Unmatched junction bases numbered 6, after V lost 0 bases and J lost 2 bases. The germline V gene has CDR1 SGHRS and CDR2 YFSETQ. DNA for the CDR3: TGCGCCAGCAGCTTGGCCGGACTAGCGGGGCCTACCTACGAGCAGTACTTC. Translation: CASSLAGLAGPTYEQYF.

This clonotype was found a few times. This chain uses TRBV20-1 with TRBJ2-1; TRBD2 aligns across 11 bases. The CDR3 covers 16 residues. The V gene end was trimmed by 0 bases and the J gene end by 8 bases; junction bases not matched to a gene: 9. Germline CDR1 DFQATT, CDR2 SNEGSKA (reference sequence). The CDR3 spells CSARDRTSGWSDEQFF. The CDR3 bases are TGCAGTGCTAGAGACAGGACTAGCGGGTGGTCTGATGAGCAGTTCTTC.

This clonotype was found a few times. The chain has TRBV25-1 and TRBJ2-1; 14 bases are a match to TRBD2. V trimming: 5 bases; J trimming: 0 bases; junction bases outside the gene matches: 6. The CDR3 is 18 amino acids. Germline lookup yields CDR1 MGHDK and CDR2 SYGVNS. For the CDR3, the DNA is TGTGCCAGCAGTCATTCCGGGACTAGCGGGAGCTCCTACAATGAGCAGTTCTTC. It encodes CASSHSGTSGSSYNEQFF.

The rearrangement links TRBV24-1 to TRBJ2-2; D gene uncertain. With 8 bases removed from V and 3 bases from J, the gap between germline ends came to 9 bases. Germline V lookup: CDR1 KGHDR, CDR2 SFDVKD. This CDR3 has 13 residues. In nucleotides, the CDR3 is TGTGCCACCATCGGAGTAGACACCGGGGAGCTGTTTTTT. As protein: CATIGVDTGELFF.

V is TRBV7-2 and J is TRBJ1-6, with D hard to call. This CDR3 contains 16 residues. V was shortened by 0 bases and J by 4 bases, with 10 bases between the two germline ends. Germline CDR1 and CDR2: SGHTA and FQGNSA. The DNA for the CDR3 is TGTGCCAGCAGCTTAGCCGCGGGATCTTATAATTCACCCCTCCACTTT. It yields the protein CASSLAAGSYNSPLHF.

Ten or more counts support this clonotype. This chain links TRBV7-7 with TRBJ2-5; 13 bases map to TRBD2. CDR1 and CDR2 from the germline V gene are SSHAT and FNYEAQ (reference sequence). This CDR3 has 16 amino acids. V trimming: 6 bases; J trimming: 5 bases; junction bases outside the gene matches: 9. CDR3 in amino acids: CASSPTSGGDKETQYF. In DNA, the CDR3 is TGTGCCAGCAGTCCCACTAGCGGGGGGGACAAGGAGACCCAGTACTTC.

This clonotype was found a few times. This chain links TRBV18 with TRBJ2-5, with 8 bases identical to TRBD1. Losses at the gene ends were 5 bases for V and 5 bases for J; bases not matched to a gene: 7. Germline V gene lookup returns CDR1 KGHSH and CDR2 LQKENI. The CDR3 runs 14 residues. CDR3 coding DNA: TGTGCCAGCTCAACCTTGGACAGGGCGGAGACCCAGTACTTC. This codes for CASSTLDRAETQYF.

This clonotype was seen a few times. The V and J genes are TRBV20-1 and TRBJ1-4; 7 bases are shared with TRBD1. V dropped 2 bases and J dropped 8; count of bases not matched to a gene: 8. From germline, CDR1 is DFQATT and CDR2 SNEGSKA (reference sequence). The CDR3 contains 14 residues. For the CDR3, the DNA is TGCAGTGCTAGACAGGGGGGTAGTGCGGAAAAACTGTTTTTT. Its protein product is CSARQGGSAEKLFF.

This clonotype appeared a few times. The rearrangement joins TRBV7-7 to TRBJ2-2, with unresolved D. The V gene lost 5 bases and the J gene lost 3 bases, with 7 bases spanning the gap. Looked up from germline, CDR1 is SSHAT and CDR2 is FNYEAQ (reference sequence). This CDR3 contains 13 residues. The CDR3, as DNA: TGTGCCAGCAGCCGTAGTTACACCGGGGAGCTGTTTTTT. Amino acids: CASSRSYTGELFF.

This chain uses TRBV5-1 with TRBJ2-7, with 11 bases fitting TRBD1. Trimming removed 3 bases from V and 7 bases from J; junction bases left unmatched: 9. The CDR3 length is 15 residues. Germline CDR1 and CDR2: SGHRS and YFSETQ. The CDR3 sequence: CASSSSDRGLWEQYF. In nucleotides, the CDR3 is TGCGCCAGCAGCTCGTCGGACAGGGGGCTTTGGGAGCAGTACTTC.

The chain recombines TRBV12-3 or TRBV12-4 with TRBJ2-5, with TRBD1 matching over 10 bases. Trimming cost V 5 bases and J 2 bases; bases outside gene matches: 5. The CDR3 is 15 residues long. CDR3 sequence (DNA): TGTGCCAGCAGTACTCCGGGACAGGGGCAAGAGACCCAGTACTTC. The encoded protein is CASSTPGQGQETQYF.

The chain employs TRBV20-1 and TRBJ2-3; possibly TRBD1 or TRBD2 for D (6 bases each). This CDR3 has 15 amino acids. The germline gives CDR1 DFQATT, CDR2 SNEGSKA (reference sequence). The ends were cut back, 4 bases at V and 2 bases at J, with 16 bases in the middle. CDR3: CSATPWGDNTDTQYF. Here the CDR3 DNA reads TGCAGTGCTACGCCTTGGGGGGACAACACAGATACGCAGTATTTT.

This CDR3 reads CASRPGLPADTQYF. CDR3 nucleotides: TGTGCCAGCAGGCCCGGACTACCTGCGGATACGCAGTATTTT. This rearrangement joins TRBV2 to TRBJ2-3, with D tentatively TRBD2 (6 bases). The CDR3 loop spans 14 amino acids. Trimming shortened V by 6 bases and J by 6 bases, and 16 bases separated the two germline ends. Germline V gene sequence: CDR1 SNHLY, CDR2 FYNNEI. The whole variable domain, filled in from reference TRBV2 and TRBJ2-3, reads EPEVTQTPSHQVTQMGQEVILRCVPISNHLYFYWYRQILGQKVEFLVSFYNNEISEKSEIFDDQFSVERPDGSNFTLKIRSTKLEDSAMYFCASRPGLPADTQYFGPGTRLTVL.

The J gene is TRBJ1-2, the V gene TRBV27; 7 nucleotides line up with TRBD1. Unmatched junction bases numbered 12, after V lost 3 bases and J lost 2 bases. The germline V gene has CDR1 MNHEY and CDR2 SMNVEV (reference sequence). This CDR3 region has 17 residues. For the CDR3, the DNA is TGTGCCAGCAGTTTCCTTCGGACAGGAACTTTAAACTATGGCTACACCTTC. This translates into CASSFLRTGTLNYGYTF.

The V call is TRBV20-1, the J call TRBJ2-1, with 7 bases fitting TRBD1. V lost 3 bases to trimming and J lost 4 bases; unmatched junction nucleotides: 12. The germline V gene encodes CDR1 DFQATT and CDR2 SNEGSKA (reference sequence). CDR3 length: 16 residues. The CDR3 DNA follows: TGCAGTGCTAGTTTCGGAACGGCAGGGGGATACAATGAGCAGTTCTTC. This codes for CSASFGTAGGYNEQFF.

The genes are TRBV5-1 and TRBJ1-6; maybe TRBD1 (6 bases). The germline gives CDR1 SGHRS, CDR2 YFSETQ. Trimming left V 0 bases short and J 8 bases short, with 15 bases between. The CDR3 length is 16 residues. Written as DNA, the CDR3 is TGCGCCAGCAGCTTGGTAGTAGGTGCAGGGGATTCACCCCTCCACTTT. It translates to CASSLVVGAGDSPLHF.